Presented here are 16 T cell receptor beta chains from one specimen sequenced in a study of CD8+CD57+ T cells in acquired aplastic anemia. TCR beta VDJ and CDR3 profiles were obtained from a genomic DNA template. A single record per CDR3 protein comes from TCRdb applying MiXCR to the reads. The sample lists about 190,000 distinct CDR3 sequences, less than 65% occurring once. The sample comprised sorted CD4+, CD8+, or CD8+CD57+ T cells (not recorded which) from PBMCs. These receptors were obtained from a human donor in good health, serving as a control.

This clonotype was picked up many times. V usage is TRBV6-5 and J usage is TRBJ1-1, with D hard to call. CDR1 is MNHEY, CDR2 SVGAGI, per germline. V was trimmed by 5 bases and J by 0 bases, leaving 4 bases between them. CDR3 length equals 12 residues. The CDR3 loop is CASSQLNTEAFF. DNA of the CDR3: TGTGCCAGCAGTCAGTTGAACACTGAAGCTTTCTTT.

In its sample, this clonotype was seen many times. The chain has TRBV20-1 and TRBJ1-5, with 8 bases identical to TRBD1. Trimming cost V 0 bases and J 0 bases; bases outside gene matches: 4. CDR1 is DFQATT and CDR2 is SNEGSKA in the germline V gene (reference sequence). The CDR3 is 16 amino acids. The chain's CDR3 is CSARERTGGSNQPQHF. The CDR3 bases are TGCAGTGCTAGAGAACGTACAGGGGGTAGCAATCAGCCCCAGCATTTT.

This chain joins TRBV15 and TRBJ2-7; D not resolved. V was shortened by 1 base and J by 5 bases, with 9 bases between the two germline ends. CDR3 length: 13 amino acids. CDR1 is LNHNV and CDR2 is YYDKDF in the germline V gene (reference sequence). The CDR3 spells CATSRVPGDEQYF. In DNA, the CDR3 is TGTGCCACCAGCAGAGTTCCCGGCGACGAGCAGTACTTC.

The count of this clonotype is one. The gene calls are TRBV18 and TRBJ1-1, with D possibly TRBD1 on 5 matching bases. Germline CDR1 KGHSH, CDR2 LQKENI. The CDR3 is 16 amino acids. The V gene lost 2 bases and the J gene lost 2 bases, with 15 bases spanning the gap. CDR3 DNA: TGTGCCAGCTCACCAGGTTTAGCAGGGATCAACACTGAAGCTTTCTTT. Amino acid sequence: CASSPGLAGINTEAFF.

The CDR3 sequence is CASSLRVGQPQHF. For the CDR3, the DNA is TGTGCCAGCAGCCTACGGGTCGGTCAGCCCCAGCATTTT. The chain carries TRBV7-2 and TRBJ1-5, with no clear D. Per germline, CDR1 SGHTA and CDR2 FQGNSA. V lost 5 bases, J lost 6 bases, and 11 bases lay in between. This CDR3 region has 13 residues. Combining the CDR3 with reference TRBV7-2 and TRBJ1-5 gives the whole variable domain GAGVSQSPSNKVTEKGKDVELRCDPISGHTALYWYRQSLGQGLEFLIYFQGNSAPDKSGLPSDRFSAERTGGSVSTLTIQRTQQEDSAVYLCASSLRVGQPQHFGDGTRLSIL.

The table lists this clonotype with many counts. The chain couples TRBV6-2 or TRBV6-3 to TRBJ1-5, with 8 bases fitting TRBD1. The V and J ends lost 5 bases and 2 bases, in that order; junction bases with no gene match: 5. From germline, CDR1 is MNHEY and CDR2 SVGEGT. The CDR3 is 15 amino acids. The CDR3 sequence is CASSPKTGGNQPQHF. DNA of the CDR3: TGTGCCAGCAGTCCCAAGACAGGGGGCAATCAGCCCCAGCATTTT.

This chain uses TRBV15 with TRBJ2-1, with TRBD2 matching over 7 bases. CDR3 length equals 16 residues. The germline V gene encodes CDR1 LNHNV and CDR2 YYDKDF (reference sequence). V shed 0 bases and J 5 bases; nucleotides not matched to a gene: 7. The CDR3 region has the DNA TGTGCCACCAGCAGAGATATGGGGGGGAGGCACAATGAGCAGTTCTTC. Translating gives CATSRDMGGRHNEQFF.

This chain joins TRBV12-3 or TRBV12-4 and TRBJ2-5; no clear D gene. V lost 3 bases and J 3 bases, leaving 11 bases between the germline ends. This CDR3 region has 14 residues. Here the CDR3 DNA reads TGTGCCAGCAGTTTTGGCAGAGTCGAAGAGACCCAGTACTTC. Amino acid sequence: CASSFGRVEETQYF.

V gene TRBV7-6 combines with J gene TRBJ1-2, with D maybe TRBD1 (5 bases). CDR3 length: 15 residues. The ends were cut back, 4 bases at V and 5 bases at J, with 17 bases in the middle. Per the germline V gene, CDR1 is SGHVS and CDR2 is FNYEAQ. The CDR3 nucleotides are TGTGCCAGCAGCTCCTTAACCGGGACTAGATATGGCTACACCTTC. This gives the protein CASSSLTGTRYGYTF.

The gene calls are TRBV27 and TRBJ2-5, with 7 bases fitting TRBD1. V shed 2 bases, J shed 10 bases, and the junction held 25 bases outside the gene matches. The CDR3 has 19 amino acids. Germline V gene lookup returns CDR1 MNHEY and CDR2 SMNVEV (reference sequence). The DNA of the CDR3 is TGTGCCAGCAGTTTAGGCCCTCCACAGGGGAGCTATAATTCACCCCTCCAGTACTTC. Translation gives CASSLGPPQGSYNSPLQYF.

The chain joins TRBV10-3 to TRBJ1-5; 12 bases map to TRBD1. V was pared by 6 bases and J by 7 bases, with 7 bases of the junction left unmatched. This CDR3 region has 15 residues. Germline V gene data show CDR1 as ENHRY and CDR2 as SYGVKD. DNA for the CDR3: TGTGCCATCAGCGAAACCGGGACAGGGGGCCAGCCCCAGCATTTT. This codes for CAISETGTGGQPQHF.

At least ten counts were recorded for this clonotype. This chain links TRBV19 with TRBJ1-4; perhaps TRBD1 as D (5 bases). The CDR3 spans 14 residues. Germline loops: CDR1 LNHDA, CDR2 SQIVND (reference sequence). The germline V and J ends were trimmed by 6 bases and 8 bases, with 16 bases remaining between them. The CDR3 region is CASRRGPKGEKLFF. The CDR3 coding sequence is TGTGCCAGTAGGAGGGGCCCGAAGGGAGAAAAACTGTTTTTT.

This clonotype has just one count. V is TRBV7-6 and J is TRBJ2-2; 8 bases match TRBD1. CDR1 SGHVS and CDR2 FNYEAQ come from the germline V gene. CDR3 length: 15 residues. Unmatched junction bases numbered 4, after V lost 1 base and J lost 6 bases. Here the CDR3 reads CASSLGTGTAGELFF. CDR3 in DNA: TGTGCCAGCAGCTTAGGGACAGGGACTGCCGGGGAGCTGTTTTTT.

To note about this clonotype: Germline and junction disagree at one end, which may indicate a read error. The chain links TRBV7-3 to TRBJ1-6; 9 bases map to TRBD1. The CDR3 length is 15 residues. CDR1 and CDR2 from the germline V gene are SGHTA and FQGTGA. The CDR3 here is CASSSGQGGNSLLHF. The DNA of the CDR3 is TGTGCCAGCAGCTCGGGACAGGGAGGTAACTCACTCCTCCACTTT. The variable domain in full, completed from reference TRBV7-3 and TRBJ1-6, reads GAGVSQTPSNKVTEKGKYVELRCDPISGHTALYWYRQSLGQGPEFLIYFQGTGAADDSGLPNDRFFAVRPEGSVSTLKIQRTERGDSAVYLCASSSGQGGNSLLHFGNGTRLTVT.

The CDR3 here is CATSGVPGQGAGYTF. CDR3 bases: TGTGCCACCAGTGGGGTACCGGGACAGGGTGCTGGCTACACCTTC. The V call is TRBV24-1, the J call TRBJ1-2; TRBD1 matches at 9 bases. CDR3 length: 15 residues. Unmatched junction bases numbered 10, after V lost 5 bases and J lost 7 bases. Germline CDR1 and CDR2: KGHDR and SFDVKD.

This clonotype was seen many times. The chain employs TRBV19 and TRBJ1-5; no clear D gene. V lost 1 base, J lost 0 bases, and 13 bases lay in between. Per the germline V gene, CDR1 is LNHDA and CDR2 is SQIVND (reference sequence). The CDR3 spans 17 residues. CDR3 sequence: CASSIGSNLNSNQPQHF. For the CDR3, the DNA is TGTGCCAGTAGTATAGGATCCAACTTGAATAGCAATCAGCCCCAGCATTTT. The full variable domain, in which reference TRBV19 and TRBJ1-5 provide the parts outside the CDR3, is DGGITQSPKYLFRKEGQNVTLSCEQNLNHDAMYWYRQDPGQGLRLIYYSQIVNDFQKGDIAEGYSVSREKKESFPLTVTSAQKNPTAFYLCASSIGSNLNSNQPQHFGDGTRLSIL.